This T cell receptor beta chain was profiled in a study of T cells in Graves' hyperthyroidism and ophthalmopathy. Duration under 3 months, a NOSPECS grade of at least 4, and a Clinical Activity Score of at least 3 characterized the ophthalmopathy patients. CDR1 and CDR2 (germline): DFQATT, SNEGSKA (reference sequence). V was trimmed by 3 bases and J by 5 bases, leaving 14 bases between them. The CDR3 is 14 residues long. In its sample, this clonotype was seen a few times. What it binds is unknown. Study observations and caveats: Prediction of ophthalmopathy progression came a median approximately 6.5 months pre-onset. Most thyroid clonotypes with frequency above 0.001 were detected in blood.

The TCR beta CDR3 regions underwent amplification using RNA transcripts as the source. Using the HTBI primer set, a first-round RT-PCR was run on the TCR CDR3. One entry per CDR3 protein, called by TCRdb with MiXCR from the multiplex PCR reads. The data show 500,000 to 800,000 distinct CDR3 sequences, roughly 14% seen once. This clonotype originated in a woman aged 50 to 60 with Graves' ophthalmopathy. The rearrangement uses TRBV20-1 and TRBJ1-3; perhaps TRBD1 as D (5 bases). The sample consisted of blood. CDR3 protein: CSASQRDGRNTIYF. In DNA, the CDR3 is TGCAGTGCTAGCCAAAGGGACGGGAGAAACACCATATATTTT.